This TCR beta chain is from a study of T cells after yellow fever vaccination. Study at large: It was SMART-Seq v4 Ultra Low Input that prepared the fractions with low cell numbers. Study-level results: At 95% to 98% for CD4 and over 80% for CD8, most primary-vaccination clones showed up again after the booster. Within FACS-sorted repertoires, abundant clonotypes contaminating from the bulk population could be present. When the response was secondary, it was weaker but reached its peak faster, day 5 versus 15.

A word on this clonotype: Its antigen is not identified.

TCRdb re-called the 5' RACE reads with MiXCR, one entry per CDR3 protein. Here the sample spans approximately 250,000 distinct CDR3 sequences, approximately 6.7% being singletons. CDR1 is DFQATT, CDR2 SNEGSKA, per germline (reference sequence). V dropped 4 bases and J dropped 1; count of bases not matched to a gene: 13. This CDR3 comprises 18 residues. Sequences were derived from CD4+ T cells sorted from PBMCs, sampled on the day of the yellow fever booster vaccination. The V and J genes are TRBV20-1 and TRBJ2-7, with 13 bases matching TRBD2. The clonotype was recovered from a young man who received the YFV17D yellow fever vaccine. Written as DNA, the CDR3 is TGCAGTGCTACCCCCCGGACTAGCGGGAGAAGGTGGTCCTACGAGCAGTACTTC. Translated, it gives CSATPRTSGRRWSYEQYF.